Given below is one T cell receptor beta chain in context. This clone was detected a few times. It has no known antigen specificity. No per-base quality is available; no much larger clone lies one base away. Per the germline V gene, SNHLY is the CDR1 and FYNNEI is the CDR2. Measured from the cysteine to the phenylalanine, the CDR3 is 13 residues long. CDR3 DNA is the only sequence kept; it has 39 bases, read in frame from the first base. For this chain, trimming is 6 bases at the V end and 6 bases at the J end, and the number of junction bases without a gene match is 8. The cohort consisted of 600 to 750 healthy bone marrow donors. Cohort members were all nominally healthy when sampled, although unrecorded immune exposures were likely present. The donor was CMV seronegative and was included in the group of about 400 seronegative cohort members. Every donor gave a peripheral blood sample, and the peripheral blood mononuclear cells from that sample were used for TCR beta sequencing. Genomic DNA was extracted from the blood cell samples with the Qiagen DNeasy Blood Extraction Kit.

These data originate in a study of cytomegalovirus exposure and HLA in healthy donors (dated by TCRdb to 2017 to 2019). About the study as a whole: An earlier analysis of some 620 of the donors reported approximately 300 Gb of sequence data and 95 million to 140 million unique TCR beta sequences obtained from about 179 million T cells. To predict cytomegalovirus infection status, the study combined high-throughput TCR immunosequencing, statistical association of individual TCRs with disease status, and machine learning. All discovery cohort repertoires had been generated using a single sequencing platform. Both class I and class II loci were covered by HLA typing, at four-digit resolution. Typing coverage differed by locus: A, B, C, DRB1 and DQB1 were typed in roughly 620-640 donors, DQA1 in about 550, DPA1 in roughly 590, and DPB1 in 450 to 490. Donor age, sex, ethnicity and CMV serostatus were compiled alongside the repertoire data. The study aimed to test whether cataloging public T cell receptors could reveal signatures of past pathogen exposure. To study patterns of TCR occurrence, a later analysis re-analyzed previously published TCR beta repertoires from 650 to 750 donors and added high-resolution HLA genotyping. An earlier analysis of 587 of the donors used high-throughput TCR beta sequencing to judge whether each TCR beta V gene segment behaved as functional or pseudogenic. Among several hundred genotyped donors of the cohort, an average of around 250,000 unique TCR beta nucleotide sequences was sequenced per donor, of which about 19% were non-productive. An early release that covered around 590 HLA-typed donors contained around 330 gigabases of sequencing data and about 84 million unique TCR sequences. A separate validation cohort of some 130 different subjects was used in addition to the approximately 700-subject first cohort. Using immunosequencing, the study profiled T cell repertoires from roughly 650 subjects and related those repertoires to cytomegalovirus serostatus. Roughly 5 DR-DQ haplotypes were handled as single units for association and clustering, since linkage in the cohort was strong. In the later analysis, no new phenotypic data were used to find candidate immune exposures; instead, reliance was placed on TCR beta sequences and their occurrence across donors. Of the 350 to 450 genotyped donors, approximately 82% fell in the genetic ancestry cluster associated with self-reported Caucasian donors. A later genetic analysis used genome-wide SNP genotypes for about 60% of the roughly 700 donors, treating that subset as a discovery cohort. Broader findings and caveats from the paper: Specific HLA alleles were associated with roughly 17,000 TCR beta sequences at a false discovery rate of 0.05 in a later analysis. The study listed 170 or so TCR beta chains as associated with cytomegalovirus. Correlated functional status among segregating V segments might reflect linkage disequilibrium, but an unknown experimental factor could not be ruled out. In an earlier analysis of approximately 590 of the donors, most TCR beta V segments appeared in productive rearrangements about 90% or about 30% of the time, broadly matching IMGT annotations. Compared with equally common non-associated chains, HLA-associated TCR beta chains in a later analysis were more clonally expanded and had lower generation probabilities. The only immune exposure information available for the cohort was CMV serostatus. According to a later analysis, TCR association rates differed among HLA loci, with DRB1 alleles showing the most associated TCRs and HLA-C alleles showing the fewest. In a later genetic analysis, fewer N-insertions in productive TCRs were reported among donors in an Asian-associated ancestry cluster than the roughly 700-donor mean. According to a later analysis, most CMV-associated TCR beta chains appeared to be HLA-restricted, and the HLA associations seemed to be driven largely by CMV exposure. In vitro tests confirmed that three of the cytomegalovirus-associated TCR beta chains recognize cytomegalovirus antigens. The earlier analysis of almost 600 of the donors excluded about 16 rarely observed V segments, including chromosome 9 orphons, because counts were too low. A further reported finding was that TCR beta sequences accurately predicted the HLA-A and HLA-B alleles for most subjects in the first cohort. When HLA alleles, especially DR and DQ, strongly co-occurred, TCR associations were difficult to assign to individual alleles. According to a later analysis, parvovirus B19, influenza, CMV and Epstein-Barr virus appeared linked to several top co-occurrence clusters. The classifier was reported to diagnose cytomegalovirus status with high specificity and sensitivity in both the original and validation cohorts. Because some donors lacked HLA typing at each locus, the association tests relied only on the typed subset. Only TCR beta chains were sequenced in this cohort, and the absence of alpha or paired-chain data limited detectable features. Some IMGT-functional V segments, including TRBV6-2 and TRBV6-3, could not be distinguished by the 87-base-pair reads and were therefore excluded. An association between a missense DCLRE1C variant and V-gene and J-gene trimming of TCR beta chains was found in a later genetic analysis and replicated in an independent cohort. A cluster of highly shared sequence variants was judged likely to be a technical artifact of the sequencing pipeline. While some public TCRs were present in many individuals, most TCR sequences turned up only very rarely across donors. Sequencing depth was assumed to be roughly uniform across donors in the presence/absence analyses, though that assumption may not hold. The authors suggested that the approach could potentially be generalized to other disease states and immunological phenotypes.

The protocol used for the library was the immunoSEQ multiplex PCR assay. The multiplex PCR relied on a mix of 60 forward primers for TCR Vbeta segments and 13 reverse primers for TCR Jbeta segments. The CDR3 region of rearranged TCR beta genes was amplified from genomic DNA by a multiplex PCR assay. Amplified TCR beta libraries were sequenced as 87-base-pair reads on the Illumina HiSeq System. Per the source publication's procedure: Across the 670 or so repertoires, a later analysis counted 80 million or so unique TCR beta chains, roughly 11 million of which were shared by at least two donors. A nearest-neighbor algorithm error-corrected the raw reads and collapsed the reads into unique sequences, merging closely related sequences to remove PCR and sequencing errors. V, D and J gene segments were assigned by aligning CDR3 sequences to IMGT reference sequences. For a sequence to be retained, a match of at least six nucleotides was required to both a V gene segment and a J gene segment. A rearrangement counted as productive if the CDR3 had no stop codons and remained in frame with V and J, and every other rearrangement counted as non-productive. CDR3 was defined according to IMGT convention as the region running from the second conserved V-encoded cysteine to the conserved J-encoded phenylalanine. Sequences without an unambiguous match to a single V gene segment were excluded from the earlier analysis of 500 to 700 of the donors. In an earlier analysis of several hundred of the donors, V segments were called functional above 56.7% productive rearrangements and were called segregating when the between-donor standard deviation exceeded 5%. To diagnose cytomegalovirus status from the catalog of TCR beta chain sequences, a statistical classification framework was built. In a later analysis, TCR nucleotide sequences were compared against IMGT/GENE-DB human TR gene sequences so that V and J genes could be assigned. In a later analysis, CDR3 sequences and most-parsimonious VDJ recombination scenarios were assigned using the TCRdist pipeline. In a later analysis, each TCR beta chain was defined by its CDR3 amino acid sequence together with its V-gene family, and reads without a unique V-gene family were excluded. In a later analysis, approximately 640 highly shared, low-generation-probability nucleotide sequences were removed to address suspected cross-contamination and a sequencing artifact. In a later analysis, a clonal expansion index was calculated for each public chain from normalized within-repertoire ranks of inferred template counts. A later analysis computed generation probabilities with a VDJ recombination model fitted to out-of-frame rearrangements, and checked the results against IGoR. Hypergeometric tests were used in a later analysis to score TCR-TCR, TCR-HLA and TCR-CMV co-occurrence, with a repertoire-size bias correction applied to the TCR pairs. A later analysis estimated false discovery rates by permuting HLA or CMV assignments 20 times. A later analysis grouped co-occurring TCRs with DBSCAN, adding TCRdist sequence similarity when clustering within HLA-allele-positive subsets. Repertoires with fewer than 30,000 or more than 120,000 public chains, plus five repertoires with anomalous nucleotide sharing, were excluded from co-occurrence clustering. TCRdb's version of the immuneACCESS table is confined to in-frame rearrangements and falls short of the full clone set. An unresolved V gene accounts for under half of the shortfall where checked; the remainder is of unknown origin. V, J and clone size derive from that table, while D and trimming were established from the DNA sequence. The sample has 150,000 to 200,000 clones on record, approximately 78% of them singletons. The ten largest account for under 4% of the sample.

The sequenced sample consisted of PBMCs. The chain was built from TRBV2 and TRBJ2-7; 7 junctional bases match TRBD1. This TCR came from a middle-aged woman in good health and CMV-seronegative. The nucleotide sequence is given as TGTGCCAGCAGGTTGGGGGCAGGGGGCGAGCAGTACTTC. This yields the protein CASRLGAGGEQYF.